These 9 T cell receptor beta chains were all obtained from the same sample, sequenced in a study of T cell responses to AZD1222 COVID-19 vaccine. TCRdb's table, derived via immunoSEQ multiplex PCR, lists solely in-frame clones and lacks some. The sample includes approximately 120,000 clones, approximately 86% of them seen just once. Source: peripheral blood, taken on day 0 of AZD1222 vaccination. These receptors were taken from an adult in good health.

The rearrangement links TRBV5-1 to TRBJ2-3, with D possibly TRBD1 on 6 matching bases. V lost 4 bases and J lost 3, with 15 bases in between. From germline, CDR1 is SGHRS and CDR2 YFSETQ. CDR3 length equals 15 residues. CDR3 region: CASSPGVARTDTQYF. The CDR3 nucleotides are TGCGCCAGCAGCCCAGGGGTGGCTCGGACAGATACGCAGTATTTT.

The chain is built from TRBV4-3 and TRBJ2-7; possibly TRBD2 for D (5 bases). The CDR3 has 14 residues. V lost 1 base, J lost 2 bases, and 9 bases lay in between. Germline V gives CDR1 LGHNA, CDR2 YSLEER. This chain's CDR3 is CASSQGGPAYEQYF. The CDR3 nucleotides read TGCGCCAGCAGCCAAGGAGGGCCGGCCTACGAGCAGTACTTC.

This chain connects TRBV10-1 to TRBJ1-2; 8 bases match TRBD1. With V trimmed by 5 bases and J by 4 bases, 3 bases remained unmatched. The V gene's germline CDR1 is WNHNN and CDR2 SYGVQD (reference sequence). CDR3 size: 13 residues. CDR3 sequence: CASSRQGSYGYTF. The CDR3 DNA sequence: TGCGCCAGCAGTAGACAGGGGTCCTATGGCTACACCTTC.

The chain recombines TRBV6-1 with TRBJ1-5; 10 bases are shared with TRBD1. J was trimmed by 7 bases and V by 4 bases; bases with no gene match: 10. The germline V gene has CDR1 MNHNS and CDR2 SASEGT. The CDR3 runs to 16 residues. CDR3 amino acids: CASSALPGTGVQPQHF. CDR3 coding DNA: TGTGCCAGCAGTGCCCTTCCCGGGACAGGGGTGCAGCCCCAGCATTTT.

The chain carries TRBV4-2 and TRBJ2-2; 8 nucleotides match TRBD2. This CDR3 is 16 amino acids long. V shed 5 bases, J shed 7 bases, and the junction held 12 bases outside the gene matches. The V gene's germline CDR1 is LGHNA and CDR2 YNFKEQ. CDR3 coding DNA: TGTGCCAGCAGCGAAGGGGCGGGAGGAGGTCACGGGGAGCTGTTTTTT. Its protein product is CASSEGAGGGHGELFF.

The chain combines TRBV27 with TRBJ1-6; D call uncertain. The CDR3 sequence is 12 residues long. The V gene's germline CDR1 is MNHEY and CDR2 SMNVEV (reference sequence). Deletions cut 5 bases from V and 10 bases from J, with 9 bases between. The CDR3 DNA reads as TGTGCCAGCAGTAGCATCGGATCACCCCTCCACTTT. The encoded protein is CASSSIGSPLHF.

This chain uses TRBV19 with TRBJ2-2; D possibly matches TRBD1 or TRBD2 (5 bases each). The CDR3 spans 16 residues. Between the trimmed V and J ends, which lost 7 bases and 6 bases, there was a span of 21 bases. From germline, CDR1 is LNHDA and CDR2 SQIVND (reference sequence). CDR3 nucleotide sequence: TGTGCCAGTACCCTACTTTCAGGGAGTGTTGCCGGGGAGCTGTTTTTT. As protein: CASTLLSGSVAGELFF.

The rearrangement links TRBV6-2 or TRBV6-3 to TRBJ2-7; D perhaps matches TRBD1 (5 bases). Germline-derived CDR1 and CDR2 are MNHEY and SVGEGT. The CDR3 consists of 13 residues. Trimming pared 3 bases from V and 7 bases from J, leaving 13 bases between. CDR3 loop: CASSYYFGQEQYF. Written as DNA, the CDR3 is TGTGCCAGCAGTTATTATTTCGGACAAGAGCAGTACTTC.

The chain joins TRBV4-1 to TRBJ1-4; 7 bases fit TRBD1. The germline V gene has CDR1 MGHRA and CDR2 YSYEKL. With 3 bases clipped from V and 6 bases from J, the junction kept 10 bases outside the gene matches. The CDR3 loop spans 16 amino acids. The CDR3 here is CASSHQGGGSDEKLFF. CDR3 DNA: TGCGCCAGCAGCCATCAAGGGGGCGGGTCGGATGAAAAACTGTTTTTT.